This entry lists 26 T cell receptor beta chains sequenced from one sample in a study of CD8 T cells in ankylosing spondylitis. Overall study results and limits: The study identified a TCR beta motif of fewer than 10 highly homologous variants that appeared characteristic of ankylosing spondylitis blood.

TCRdb re-called the 5' RACE reads through MiXCR, storing one row per CDR3 protein. This table has 400,000 to 450,000 distinct CDR3 sequences, roughly a sixth appearing once. Their specific antigens are unknown. The specimen sequenced was blood, either unsorted or a sorted T cell fraction (not recorded which). Receptors were obtained from a male donor with ankylosing spondylitis.

This clonotype was observed many times. The rearrangement links TRBV12-3 or TRBV12-4 to TRBJ2-5; perhaps TRBD1 as D (6 bases). The germline V and J ends were trimmed by 1 base and 1 base, with 10 bases remaining between them. The length of the CDR3 is 15 residues. For the CDR3, the DNA is TGTGCCAGCAGTTTAGGCGTAGGGGGCCAAGAGACCCAGTACTTC. It yields the protein CASSLGVGGQETQYF.

This clonotype was detected a few times. This chain connects TRBV30 to TRBJ2-3, with unresolved D. V lost 3 bases and J lost 6, with 16 bases in between. The CDR3 is 14 residues long. CDR1 is GTSNPN, CDR2 SVGIG, per germline (reference sequence). The CDR3 nucleotides are TGTGCCTGGAGAGAGGCAGGCGCCCGGGATACGCAGTATTTT. It codes for CAWREAGARDTQYF.

This chain connects TRBV11-2 to TRBJ1-2; TRBD1 is a possible D gene (5 bases). CDR3 length equals 15 residues. CDR1 SGHAT and CDR2 FQNNGV come from the germline V gene. Trimming cost V 2 bases and J 4 bases, with 14 bases left between them. The CDR3 is CASSLSRAGIYGYTF. The CDR3 DNA reads TGTGCCAGCAGCTTATCGCGTGCAGGGATCTATGGCTACACCTTC.

This chain joins TRBV3-1 and TRBJ2-3; D tentatively fits TRBD1 or TRBD2 (5 bases each). V lost 3 bases, J lost 8 bases, and 9 bases lay in between. The CDR3 covers 12 residues. Germline CDR1 LGHDT, CDR2 YNNKEL (reference sequence). The CDR3 sequence: CASSQGDFTQYF. CDR3 DNA sequence: TGTGCCAGCAGCCAGGGGGATTTTACGCAGTATTTT.

This clonotype was detected only a few times. The chain recombines TRBV6-5 with TRBJ2-6; tentative D call: TRBD1 (5 bases). This CDR3 contains 17 residues. The germline V and J ends were trimmed by 0 bases and 0 bases, with 9 bases remaining between them. Germline lookup yields CDR1 MNHEY and CDR2 SVGAGI. The DNA of the CDR3 is TGTGCCAGCAGTTACTCGGGGCCGAACTCTGGGGCCAACGTCCTGACTTTC. Translation gives CASSYSGPNSGANVLTF.

This clonotype was seen only a few times. The V call is TRBV28, the J call TRBJ1-4; D is possibly TRBD1 (5 bases). Germline V lookup: CDR1 MDHEN, CDR2 SYDVKM. The CDR3 is 15 amino acids. V lost 4 bases, J lost 2 bases, and 11 bases lay in between. The CDR3, as DNA: TGTGCCAGCAGTTCCGGCGGGGGGACTAATGAAAAACTGTTTTTT. Translated, it gives CASSSGGGTNEKLFF.

The sample holds many counts of this clonotype. This chain joins TRBV20-1 and TRBJ2-5, with D hard to call. V shed 4 bases and J shed 2 bases, with 11 bases lying between them. The CDR3 is 13 residues long. Germline V gene data show CDR1 as DFQATT and CDR2 as SNEGSKA (reference sequence). CDR3 sequence: CSATRTVQETQYF. For the CDR3, the DNA is TGCAGTGCTACCAGGACGGTGCAAGAGACCCAGTACTTC.

The chain joins TRBV19 to TRBJ2-4, with D possibly TRBD1 on 7 matching bases. The germline CDR1 and CDR2 sequences are LNHDA and SQIVND (reference sequence). Trimming cost V 4 bases and J 3 bases, with 16 bases left between them. The CDR3 covers 16 residues. CDR3 sequence: CASSTGGTLGKNIQYF. The CDR3 DNA reads as TGTGCCAGTAGTACAGGGGGGACCCTGGGCAAAAACATTCAGTACTTC.

This clonotype showed up just a few times. CDR3 sequence reads: CASSSSATRGEQFF. CDR3 DNA: TGTGCCAGCAGCTCCTCCGCGACCCGCGGTGAGCAGTTCTTC. The J gene is TRBJ2-1, the V gene TRBV7-8, with D uncertain. The V gene lost 4 bases and the J gene lost 9 bases, with 16 bases spanning the gap. The length of the CDR3 is 14 residues. CDR1 and CDR2 (germline): SGHVS, FQNEAQ. Full variable domain (rest looked up from reference TRBV7-8 and TRBJ2-1): GAGVSQSPRYKVAKRGQDVALRCDPISGHVSLFWYQQALGQGPEFLTYFQNEAQLDKSGLPSDRFFAERPEGSVSTLKIQRTQQEDSAVYLCASSSSATRGEQFFGPGTRLTVL.

This clonotype occurred many times. This chain joins TRBV4-2 and TRBJ2-5; D remains unclear. The germline V gene encodes CDR1 LGHNA and CDR2 YNFKEQ. The CDR3 spans 16 residues. Trimming cost V 1 base and J 3 bases, with 15 bases left between them. The CDR3 DNA reads as TGTGCCAGCAGCCAAGGTCTTGTAAGTGGGGAAGAGACCCAGTACTTC. It yields the protein CASSQGLVSGEETQYF.

The chain uses TRBV29-1 and TRBJ2-5; 7 bases line up with TRBD2. Germline CDR1 SQVTM, CDR2 ANQGSEA. The V gene end was trimmed by 6 bases and the J gene end by 5 bases; junction bases not matched to a gene: 15. The CDR3 has 15 amino acids. The CDR3 DNA reads as TGCAGCGTCGCCCCCAGACAGCGGGGCAGGGAGACCCAGTACTTC. Protein product: CSVAPRQRGRETQYF. The full variable domain, completed using reference TRBV29-1 and TRBJ2-5, is SAVISQKPSRDICQRGTSLTIQCQVDSQVTMMFWYRQQPGQSLTLIATANQGSEATYESGFVIDKFPISRPNLTFSTLTVSNMSPEDSSIYLCSVAPRQRGRETQYFGPGTRLLVL.

The V and J genes are TRBV5-6 and TRBJ2-7; D might be TRBD2 (6 bases). Germline CDR1 is SGHDT and CDR2 is YYEEEE. The CDR3 covers 15 residues. Between the trimmed V and J ends, which lost 0 bases and 6 bases, there was a span of 16 bases. CDR3 bases: TGTGCCAGCAGCTTGGGGGGGGTCGTAGGGGTCGAGCAGTACTTC. Residues: CASSLGGVVGVEQYF.

V usage is TRBV2 and J usage is TRBJ2-6; TRBD1 matches 12 bases. V gave up 10 bases and J gave up 3 bases; unmatched junction bases: 7. Germline lookup yields CDR1 SNHLY and CDR2 FYNNEI. There are 16 residues in the CDR3. The DNA for the CDR3 is TGTGCCACCGGGACAGGGGGCCTTAGTGGGGCCAACGTCCTGACTTTC. Residues: CATGTGGLSGANVLTF.

The chain recombines TRBV7-8 with TRBJ1-2, with a possible D match to TRBD1 (5 bases). Deletions cut 5 bases from V and 8 bases from J, with 21 bases between. CDR3 length equals 15 residues. In germline, CDR1 is SGHVS, CDR2 FQNEAQ. CDR3 loop: CASSAAGTPVEGYTF. In nucleotides, the CDR3 is TGTGCCAGCAGCGCAGCCGGGACCCCGGTCGAAGGCTACACCTTC.

The chain employs TRBV5-1 and TRBJ2-1; TRBD2 matches at 8 bases. V trimming: 0 bases; J trimming: 9 bases; junction bases outside the gene matches: 8. CDR3 length: 15 amino acids. CDR1 is SGHRS and CDR2 is YFSETQ in the germline V gene. CDR3 amino acids: CASSLGPGGPSEQFF. CDR3 DNA: TGCGCCAGCAGCTTGGGACCGGGGGGGCCTTCTGAGCAGTTCTTC.

This clonotype was seen at least ten times. V is TRBV12-3 or TRBV12-4 and J is TRBJ2-1; 10 nucleotides line up with TRBD1. Trimming cost V 5 bases and J 8 bases; bases outside gene matches: 6. CDR3 length: 14 residues. The CDR3 DNA is TGTGCCAGCAGTCCGACAGGGGGCGTATATGAGCAGTTCTTC. Its translation: CASSPTGGVYEQFF.

V usage is TRBV9 and J usage is TRBJ2-2; tentative D call: TRBD1 (6 bases). This CDR3 has 14 amino acids. V shed 3 bases and J shed 6 bases, with 12 bases lying between them. The germline CDR1 and CDR2 sequences are SGDLS and YYNGEE. The CDR3 DNA reads as TGTGCCAGCAGCGGTTACAGGGAATCCGGGGAGCTGTTTTTT. Translating gives CASSGYRESGELFF.

The chain uses TRBV27 and TRBJ1-1; 7 bases are a match to TRBD1. This CDR3 is 15 amino acids long. Per the germline V gene, CDR1 is MNHEY and CDR2 is SMNVEV (reference sequence). Unmatched junction bases numbered 6, after V lost 3 bases and J lost 2 bases. The CDR3 DNA sequence: TGTGCCAGCAGTTTGCGCGACAGGGTTAACACTGAAGCTTTCTTT. This translates into CASSLRDRVNTEAFF.

The rearrangement links TRBV5-1 to TRBJ2-7; D is uncertain. V lost 5 bases and J lost 2, with 14 bases in between. The germline CDR1 and CDR2 sequences are SGHRS and YFSETQ. The CDR3 sequence is 14 residues long. The CDR3 nucleotides read TGCGCCAGCAGGAATACTTCCTCCACCTACGAGCAGTACTTC. This translates into CASRNTSSTYEQYF.

This chain joins TRBV27 and TRBJ1-1; 7 bases map to TRBD1. This CDR3 is 15 amino acids long. V trimming: 3 bases; J trimming: 2 bases; junction bases outside the gene matches: 6. Germline V gives CDR1 MNHEY, CDR2 SMNVEV (reference sequence). CDR3: CASSFGGQLNTEAFF. In nucleotides, the CDR3 is TGTGCCAGCAGTTTCGGGGGACAGTTAAACACTGAAGCTTTCTTT.

Only a few counts were recorded for this clonotype. The CDR3 sequence is CASSQFRVNTEAFF. The CDR3 DNA is TGTGCCAGCAGCCAATTTCGGGTGAACACTGAAGCTTTCTTT. This rearrangement joins TRBV16 to TRBJ1-1; D unresolved. The V and J ends lost 1 base and 0 bases respectively, with 6 bases between them. The germline CDR1 and CDR2 sequences are KGHSY and FQNENV. The CDR3 contains 14 residues.

This clonotype was counted only a few times. V usage is TRBV5-6 and J usage is TRBJ2-7; D is possibly TRBD2 (5 bases). This CDR3 is built from 14 residues. The V end was cut by 4 bases, the J end by 0 bases, with 11 bases between. Germline CDR1 SGHDT, CDR2 YYEEEE. Here the CDR3 reads CASSQGLSSYEQYF. CDR3 DNA sequence: TGTGCCAGCAGCCAAGGACTGAGCTCCTACGAGCAGTACTTC.

This chain joins TRBV11-2 and TRBJ2-5; 7 nucleotides agree with TRBD2. CDR3 length: 16 residues. Germline loops: CDR1 SGHAT, CDR2 FQNNGV. V gave up 4 bases and J gave up 2 bases; unmatched junction bases: 10. In DNA, the CDR3 is TGTGCCAGCAGCTCTCCCCGGGACTATCTACAAGAGACCCAGTACTTC. Protein sequence: CASSSPRDYLQETQYF.

The chain links TRBV20-1 to TRBJ1-1; D unresolved. V shed 3 bases and J shed 2 bases, with 7 bases lying between them. This CDR3 has 12 residues. Germline CDR1 and CDR2: DFQATT and SNEGSKA (reference sequence). The CDR3 reads CSASPGNTEAFF. CDR3 DNA: TGCAGTGCTAGCCCCGGAAACACTGAAGCTTTCTTT.

V gene TRBV20-1 combines with J gene TRBJ1-5, with TRBD1 matching over 7 bases. With 0 bases clipped from V and 5 bases from J, the junction kept 7 bases outside the gene matches. CDR1 DFQATT and CDR2 SNEGSKA come from the germline V gene (reference sequence). The CDR3 consists of 15 residues. This CDR3 reads CSARDPTGRYQPQHF. The CDR3 nucleotides are TGCAGTGCTAGAGATCCGACAGGGAGGTATCAGCCCCAGCATTTT.

The chain combines TRBV7-2 with TRBJ2-2; D is ambiguous. The CDR3 consists of 14 residues. The ends were cut back, 0 bases at V and 2 bases at J, with 4 bases in the middle. Per the germline V gene, CDR1 is SGHTA and CDR2 is FQGNSA. CDR3 DNA: TGTGCCAGCAGCTTAGCACACAACACCGGGGAGCTGTTTTTT. This sequence encodes CASSLAHNTGELFF.